This entry features one TCR beta chain sequence. Its antigen remains unidentified. PBMC were collected before vaccination, two weeks after the third vaccination, and at progression. The V end lost 2 bases, the J end lost 0 bases, and 8 bases lay between the germline ends. The germline V gene has CDR1 SEHNR and CDR2 FQNEAQ (reference sequence). This CDR3 is 14 amino acids long. This record belongs to a study of glioma-infiltrating T cells after dendritic cell vaccination. Study-wide findings and caveats: Only a small number of patients had complete blood and tumor samples. Higher TCR clonality did not directly relate to longer survival.

The assay was immunoSEQ multiplex PCR, and TCRdb's table has in-frame clones only and misses some. The sample gives roughly 90,000 clones, over 75% of which show up once; 15% to 19% is in the top ten. The receptor was isolated from a human donor with glioblastoma. Specimen: blood, collected before dendritic cell vaccination. V and J are TRBV7-9 and TRBJ2-7; weak D call: TRBD1 (5 bases). CDR3 in DNA: TGTGCCAGCAGCTTACATCAGGGCTCCTACGAGCAGTACTTC. Translating it yields CASSLHQGSYEQYF.